This passage covers 20 T cell receptor beta chains from one sample sequenced in a study of OX40 agonist ivuxolimab in advanced cancers. Using immunoSEQ multiplex PCR, the repertoire was profiled, and TCRdb retains in-frame clones only, with some absent. This table holds roughly 80,000 clones, around nine tenths found once. This specimen was CD4+ or CD8+ T cells sorted from blood, taken in a trial of the OX40 agonist ivuxolimab. Receptors were obtained from an adult with an advanced solid tumor such as melanoma, head and neck, liver or kidney cancer.

The chain joins TRBV7-3 to TRBJ1-2; 7 positions agree with TRBD1. Trimming removed 2 bases from V and 3 bases from J; junction bases left unmatched: 3. The V gene's germline CDR1 is SGHTA and CDR2 FQGTGA. The CDR3 is 14 amino acids. CDR3 residues: CASSLGQGDYGYTF. CDR3 sequence (DNA): TGTGCCAGCAGCTTAGGGCAGGGGGACTATGGCTACACCTTC.

The gene calls are TRBV5-8 and TRBJ1-2; the D is unclear. The CDR3 loop spans 12 amino acids. Trimming took 0 bases from V and 3 from J, leaving 3 bases between them. Germline CDR1 reads SGHTS; CDR2 reads YDEGEE. CDR3 residues: CASSLDDYGYTF. DNA for the CDR3: TGTGCCAGCAGCTTGGATGACTATGGCTACACCTTC.

The chain recombines TRBV7-9 with TRBJ1-6; D unresolved. Germline CDR1 and CDR2: SEHNR and FQNEAQ (reference sequence). The CDR3 sequence is 14 residues long. The V and J ends lost 11 bases and 6 bases respectively, with 17 bases between them. Written as DNA, the CDR3 is TGTGCCCTTCGGAGGGCTGGATTTAATTCACCCCTCCACTTT. Protein: CALRRAGFNSPLHF.

The chain uses TRBV19 and TRBJ1-1, with D perhaps TRBD1 (6 bases). V shed 2 bases and J shed 4 bases, with 20 bases lying between them. This CDR3 has 17 amino acids. Per germline, CDR1 LNHDA and CDR2 SQIVND (reference sequence). The CDR3, as DNA: TGTGCCAGTAGTATAACAGGGTTGGCTCGTTTGGGCACTGAAGCTTTCTTT. This gives the protein CASSITGLARLGTEAFF.

The CDR3 bases are TGTGCCTGGAGTCTTGGGACTGAAGCTTTCTTT. Amino acid sequence: CAWSLGTEAFF. V is TRBV30 and J is TRBJ1-1; D is undetermined. V dropped 2 bases and J dropped 5 bases, with 6 bases sitting between them. Germline CDR1 GTSNPN, CDR2 SVGIG (reference sequence). This CDR3 is built from 11 residues.

Concerning this clone itself: One junction end does not reproduce the germline sequence, and a read error may be involved. This rearrangement joins TRBV28 to TRBJ1-2, with D perhaps TRBD1 (5 bases). Germline CDR1 reads MDHEN; CDR2 reads SYDVKM. CDR3 length equals 10 residues. The CDR3 sequence: CSTGDYGYTF. The CDR3 bases are TGCTCTACAGGCGACTATGGCTACACCTTC.

This rearrangement joins TRBV27 to TRBJ2-7; possibly TRBD1 or TRBD2 for D (5 bases each). Germline V gives CDR1 MNHEY, CDR2 SMNVEV (reference sequence). The germline V and J ends were trimmed by 7 bases and 1 base, with 14 bases remaining between them. This CDR3 comprises 14 residues. CDR3 nucleotides: TGTGCCAGCACGCGGGCAGGGAAATCCTACGAGCAGTACTTC. Protein sequence: CASTRAGKSYEQYF.

The rearrangement uses TRBV5-1 and TRBJ1-1, with 7 bases identical to TRBD1. The CDR3 extends over 16 amino acids. Germline V lookup: CDR1 SGHRS, CDR2 YFSETQ. Trimming removed 0 bases from V and 1 base from J; junction bases left unmatched: 6. In DNA form, the CDR3 reads TGCGCCAGCAGCTTGGAACGGGGGACAGCGAACACTGAAGCTTTCTTT. Protein product: CASSLERGTANTEAFF. The full variable domain, in which reference TRBV5-1 and TRBJ1-1 provide the parts outside the CDR3, is KAGVTQTPRYLIKTRGQQVTLSCSPISGHRSVSWYQQTPGQGLQFLFEYFSETQRNKGNFPGRFSGRQFSNSRSEMNVSTLELGDSALYLCASSLERGTANTEAFFGQGTRLTVV.

About this clone: This same CDR3 is encoded by further DNA sequences in the sample. This chain uses TRBV7-9 with TRBJ1-1; 9 bases map to TRBD1. With V trimmed by 5 bases and J by 4 bases, 5 bases remained unmatched. The CDR3 has 14 residues. The germline gives CDR1 SEHNR, CDR2 FQNEAQ (reference sequence). The CDR3 DNA is TGTGCCAGCAGCATCGGACAGGGGAGCACTGAAGCTTTCTTT. Translating gives CASSIGQGSTEAFF.

This chain joins TRBV7-9 and TRBJ1-2; TRBD1 might be the D (6 bases). Per germline, CDR1 SEHNR and CDR2 FQNEAQ (reference sequence). V was shortened by 3 bases and J by 2 bases, with 7 bases between the two germline ends. The CDR3 has 13 amino acids. Here the CDR3 reads CASSFQGNYGYTF. For the CDR3, the DNA is TGTGCCAGCAGCTTCCAGGGGAACTATGGCTACACCTTC.

The rearrangement links TRBV28 to TRBJ2-1; D may correspond to TRBD1 or TRBD2 (5 bases each). V lost 4 bases and J lost 0, with 10 bases in between. The CDR3 loop spans 15 amino acids. Germline values: CDR1 MDHEN, CDR2 SYDVKM. The CDR3 loop is CASSSSGSSYNEQFF. For the CDR3, the DNA is TGTGCCAGCAGTTCCTCAGGGAGCTCCTACAATGAGCAGTTCTTC.

This rearrangement joins TRBV6-6 to TRBJ1-5, with 7 positions matching TRBD1. With V trimmed by 7 bases and J by 1 base, 7 bases remained unmatched. Germline CDR1 and CDR2: MNHNY and SVGAGI (reference sequence). The CDR3 covers 15 residues. Written as DNA, the CDR3 is TGTGCCAGCACCAGGACAGGTCGAAGCAATCAGCCCCAGCATTTT. Residues: CASTRTGRSNQPQHF.

This rearrangement joins TRBV11-3 to TRBJ2-7, with 7 bases matching TRBD1. Germline V gives CDR1 SGHNT, CDR2 YENEEA. The ends lost 7 bases at V and 6 bases at J; junction bases unmatched: 12. The CDR3 spans 14 residues. This CDR3 is CASTSPDRSPEQYV. The CDR3 coding sequence is TGTGCCAGCACCTCCCCGGACAGGTCGCCCGAGCAGTACGTC.

This chain's CDR3 is CASSRSGTGEKLFF. The CDR3 bases are TGTGCCAGCAGTAGATCCGGGACAGGAGAAAAACTGTTTTTT. The gene calls are TRBV6-6 and TRBJ1-4; 8 nucleotides agree with TRBD1. This CDR3 is 14 amino acids long. After removal of 5 bases from V and 8 bases from J, the junction contained 7 bases not matched to a gene. Per the germline V gene, CDR1 is MNHNY and CDR2 is SVGAGI (reference sequence).

V and J are TRBV28 and TRBJ1-4; the D gene is possibly TRBD1 (5 bases). V was cut by 4 bases and J by 4 bases, with 13 bases left in between. Germline V gene lookup returns CDR1 MDHEN and CDR2 SYDVKM. The CDR3 runs to 15 residues. The CDR3 here is CASSSTDPLNEKLFF. The CDR3 DNA reads TGTGCCAGCAGTTCGACAGACCCTCTTAATGAAAAACTGTTTTTT.

The rearrangement uses TRBV2 and TRBJ2-1, with 10 positions matching TRBD2. V lost 10 bases and J lost 7; bases outside the gene matches: 13. The CDR3 covers 15 residues. Germline loops: CDR1 SNHLY, CDR2 FYNNEI. The CDR3 is CATHKSERGGNEQFF. In nucleotides, the CDR3 is TGTGCCACCCATAAATCCGAGCGGGGGGGAAATGAGCAGTTCTTC.

V is TRBV27 and J is TRBJ2-7; possibly TRBD1 or TRBD2 for D (5 bases each). CDR1 and CDR2 (germline): MNHEY, SMNVEV (reference sequence). V lost 6 bases and J 2 bases, leaving 14 bases between the germline ends. The CDR3 has 14 amino acids. The CDR3 coding sequence is TGTGCCAGCAGCTTCTCATTGGGGGCCTACGAGCAGTACGTC. This translates into CASSFSLGAYEQYV.

The chain is built from TRBV5-5 and TRBJ1-2; 7 bases align to TRBD1. The CDR3 has 15 residues. Unmatched junction bases numbered 14, after V lost 4 bases and J lost 8 bases. Germline CDR1 reads SGHKS; CDR2 reads YYEKEE (reference sequence). For the CDR3, the DNA is TGTGCCAGCAGCGTGACTGGCCGGGACAGCTCGGGCTACACCTTC. Residues: CASSVTGRDSSGYTF.

V and J are TRBV28 and TRBJ1-2; D not resolved. V was clipped by 8 bases and J by 7 bases, with 26 bases between them. This CDR3 comprises 16 residues. The V gene's germline CDR1 is MDHEN and CDR2 SYDVKM. Here the CDR3 reads CASRNPGESESRGYTF. CDR3 sequence (DNA): TGTGCCAGCCGCAACCCTGGGGAATCAGAGTCCCGTGGCTACACCTTC.

The rearrangement joins TRBV10-2 to TRBJ2-1; TRBD2 aligns across 7 bases. Looked up from germline, CDR1 is WSHSY and CDR2 is SAAADI. V trimming: 7 bases; J trimming: 6 bases; junction bases outside the gene matches: 15. The CDR3 runs 16 residues. CDR3: CASIQSGLGLSNEQFF. The CDR3 DNA reads as TGCGCCAGCATCCAGAGTGGACTAGGGTTGTCCAATGAGCAGTTCTTC.